These 7 T cell receptor beta chains were all obtained from the same sample, sequenced in a study of blood T cell repertoires in COVID-19. TCRdb's table, derived via immunoSEQ multiplex PCR, lists solely in-frame clones and lacks some. The table includes under 300,000 clones, 84% detected once. Sequenced: PBMCs or T cells enriched from blood (not recorded which). Receptors were obtained from a man in his forties or fifties who had recovered from COVID-19.

This clone was detected only once. CDR3 protein: CASSYHPGGTDTQYF. The CDR3 nucleotides read TGTGCCAGCAGCTACCACCCCGGAGGAACAGATACGCAGTATTTT. J is TRBJ2-3 and V is TRBV7-3; the D gene is possibly TRBD2 (5 bases). Germline CDR1 reads SGHTA; CDR2 reads FQGTGA. The ends were cut back, 4 bases at V and 3 bases at J, with 14 bases in the middle. The CDR3 extends over 15 amino acids.

V and J are TRBV18 and TRBJ2-6; perhaps TRBD1 as D (5 bases). Trimming took 2 bases from V and 4 from J, leaving 18 bases between them. The CDR3 runs 18 residues. Germline V gene sequence: CDR1 KGHSH, CDR2 LQKENI. This CDR3 reads CASSPDLGRASGANVLTF. Written as DNA, the CDR3 is TGTGCCAGCTCACCAGATCTAGGCAGGGCGTCAGGGGCCAACGTCCTGACTTTC. The whole variable domain, filled in from reference TRBV18 and TRBJ2-6, reads NAGVMQNPRHLVRRRGQEARLRCSPMKGHSHVYWYRQLPEEGLKFMVYLQKENIIDESGMPKERFSAEFPKEGPSILRIQQVVRGDSAAYFCASSPDLGRASGANVLTFGAGSRLTVL.

The V gene is TRBV28, the J gene TRBJ2-5, with D perhaps matching TRBD1 (6 bases). CDR3 length: 15 residues. With 5 bases removed from V and 5 bases from J, the gap between germline ends came to 18 bases. Per the germline V gene, CDR1 is MDHEN and CDR2 is SYDVKM. CDR3 amino acids: CASSTVQGITETQYF. The CDR3 bases are TGTGCCAGCAGTACTGTACAGGGTATAACGGAGACCCAGTACTTC.

The chain combines TRBV5-1 with TRBJ1-1; D is perhaps TRBD1 (6 bases). V lost 3 bases and J lost 1, with 10 bases in between. CDR3 length: 14 amino acids. Germline assignment: CDR1 SGHRS and CDR2 YFSETQ. CDR3 sequence: CASSSGHSNTEAFF. In DNA, the CDR3 is TGCGCCAGCAGCTCGGGACACTCGAACACTGAAGCTTTCTTT.

The rearrangement links TRBV2 to TRBJ2-3; 7 positions match TRBD2. The CDR3 extends over 15 amino acids. The V segment lost 3 bases and the J segment 5 bases; nucleotides outside the gene matches: 8. Germline CDR1 is SNHLY and CDR2 is FYNNEI. CDR3 sequence (DNA): TGTGCCAGCAGTGACCAAGAGTCGGGGGGAGATACGCAGTATTTT. Residues: CASSDQESGGDTQYF.

V is TRBV4-2 and J is TRBJ1-3; 10 bases fit TRBD1. The trim removed 4 bases at V and 4 bases at J, leaving 10 bases unmatched. The CDR3 contains 17 residues. Germline assignment: CDR1 LGHNA and CDR2 YNFKEQ. The CDR3 region has the DNA TGTGCCAGCAGCCCTGAACACCCGGGACAGGGGGGAAACACCATATATTTT. Its translation: CASSPEHPGQGGNTIYF.

The V and J genes are TRBV27 and TRBJ2-3; D is perhaps TRBD2 (5 bases). The germline V and J ends were trimmed by 3 bases and 2 bases, with 18 bases remaining between them. The CDR3 spans 17 residues. Germline V gene lookup returns CDR1 MNHEY and CDR2 SMNVEV (reference sequence). The CDR3 DNA reads as TGTGCCAGCAGTTTTGGAAGGAGCGTCGGACTCACAGATACGCAGTATTTT. It specifies CASSFGRSVGLTDTQYF.